Given below is one T cell receptor beta chain in context. What it binds is not known. The entry originates in a study of post-analysis software for immune sequencing data. Study-level points and caveats: Included in a set of roughly five TRBV segments more frequent in patients than controls were TRBV5-6, TRBV5-1 and TRBV20-1. Significantly lower normalized Chao1 diversity was found in patients with multiple sclerosis relative to controls.

This CDR3 comprises 12 residues. V lost 0 bases and J lost 8, with 10 bases in between. Germline V gene data show CDR1 as SQVTM and CDR2 as ANQGSEA. Unique molecular identifiers were built into the TCR beta cDNA libraries. TCRdb re-called the PCR reads through MiXCR, storing one row per CDR3 protein. The sample records about 460,000 distinct CDR3 sequences, around 40% being singletons. V is TRBV29-1 and J is TRBJ1-2, with D maybe TRBD1 (5 bases). This TCR was sampled from a girl aged 10 to 17 with multiple sclerosis. The material sequenced was blood. Written as DNA, the CDR3 is TGCAGCGTTGAAGAACAGGCAGGGGGCTACACCTTC. Translation: CSVEEQAGGYTF.